Presented here are 8 T cell receptor beta chains from one specimen sequenced in a study of cytomegalovirus exposure and HLA in healthy donors. With 60 Vbeta and 13 Jbeta primers, the PCR was carried out. Sequenced by immunoSEQ multiplex PCR; TCRdb stores in-frame clones only, minus some. The sample holds fewer than 120,000 clones, about three quarters seen once. Specimen: PBMCs. The source of these receptors is a woman aged 55 to 70 in good health and CMV-seropositive.

The chain carries TRBV7-2 and TRBJ2-7; TRBD2 matches 14 bases. The CDR3 is 17 amino acids. Germline V lookup: CDR1 SGHTA, CDR2 FQGNSA. V gave up 3 bases and J gave up 3 bases; unmatched junction bases: 7. In nucleotides, the CDR3 is TGTGCCAGCAGCTTCACCGGGACTAGCGGGGGAATCTACGAGCAGTACTTC. It specifies CASSFTGTSGGIYEQYF. The variable domain in full, with the rest retrieved from reference TRBV7-2 and TRBJ2-7, is GAGVSQSPSNKVTEKGKDVELRCDPISGHTALYWYRQSLGQGLEFLIYFQGNSAPDKSGLPSDRFSAERTGGSVSTLTIQRTQQEDSAVYLCASSFTGTSGGIYEQYFGPGTRLTVT.

The genes are TRBV28 and TRBJ2-3, with 7 bases lining up with TRBD2. CDR3 size: 12 residues. CDR1 is MDHEN, CDR2 SYDVKM, per germline. The V gene end was trimmed by 8 bases and the J gene end by 6 bases; junction bases not matched to a gene: 5. This CDR3 reads CASGAGMDTQYF. The CDR3 DNA reads TGTGCCAGCGGAGCGGGAATGGATACGCAGTATTTT.

This clone has ten or more counts. The chain couples TRBV5-1 to TRBJ1-1; the D gene is possibly TRBD1 (6 bases). V lost 3 bases and J lost 6, with 15 bases in between. CDR3 length: 14 residues. Germline V lookup: CDR1 SGHRS, CDR2 YFSETQ. CDR3 coding DNA: TGCGCCAGCAGCTGGGTACAGGGAATGTCTGAAGCTTTCTTT. Its translation is CASSWVQGMSEAFF.

The rearrangement uses TRBV7-9 and TRBJ1-2; no reliable D call. The germline V and J ends were trimmed by 2 bases and 8 bases, with 9 bases remaining between them. The CDR3 covers 12 residues. The germline gives CDR1 SEHNR, CDR2 FQNEAQ (reference sequence). Written as DNA, the CDR3 is TGTGCCAGCAGCTTAATGGGAGGGGGCTACACCTTC. It specifies CASSLMGGGYTF.

This chain connects TRBV19 to TRBJ2-1; the D gene is possibly TRBD2 (6 bases). The ends were cut back, 2 bases at V and 8 bases at J, with 10 bases in the middle. The germline gives CDR1 LNHDA, CDR2 SQIVND (reference sequence). This CDR3 comprises 13 residues. CDR3 bases: TGTGCCAGTAGTATATGGGGGGTGGATGAGCAGTTCTTC. Its translation is CASSIWGVDEQFF.

The chain couples TRBV29-1 to TRBJ2-2; TRBD1 is a possible D gene (6 bases). CDR1 and CDR2 (germline): SQVTM, ANQGSEA. Trimming pared 7 bases from V and 4 bases from J, leaving 13 bases between. The CDR3 is made up of 13 amino acids. CDR3 nucleotides: TGCAGCGCCAGGGGTGGGAGCACCGGGGAGCTGTTTTTT. Protein product: CSARGGSTGELFF.

The chain carries TRBV5-4 and TRBJ2-3, with D unclear. V gave up 3 bases and J gave up 2 bases, with 10 bases separating them. Germline CDR1 SGHNT, CDR2 YYREEE (reference sequence). There are 14 residues in the CDR3. This chain's CDR3 is CASSSVFPTDTQYF. CDR3 nucleotide sequence: TGTGCCAGCAGCTCTGTATTCCCCACAGATACGCAGTATTTT. The entire variable domain, with the rest obtained from reference TRBV5-4 and TRBJ2-3, is as follows: ETGVTQSPTHLIKTRGQQVTLRCSSQSGHNTVSWYQQALGQGPQFIFQYYREEENGRGNFPPRFSGLQFPNYSSELNVNALELDDSALYLCASSSVFPTDTQYFGPGTRLTVL.

The V and J genes are TRBV5-1 and TRBJ2-1, with TRBD2 identical over 11 bases. The CDR3 runs 17 residues. CDR1 is SGHRS and CDR2 is YFSETQ in the germline V gene. V was clipped by 2 bases and J by 2 bases; unmatched bases: 6. CDR3 sequence reads: CASSFLRLAGPYNEQFF. The CDR3 nucleotides read TGCGCCAGCAGCTTCCTTCGACTAGCGGGGCCCTACAATGAGCAGTTCTTC. Together with reference TRBV5-1 and TRBJ2-1, the CDR3 gives the full variable domain: KAGVTQTPRYLIKTRGQQVTLSCSPISGHRSVSWYQQTPGQGLQFLFEYFSETQRNKGNFPGRFSGRQFSNSRSEMNVSTLELGDSALYLCASSFLRLAGPYNEQFFGPGTRLTVL.